These 17 T cell receptor beta chains share one sample of origin, sequenced in a study of shared clonotypes between healthy human individuals. TCRdb's table, derived via immunoSEQ multiplex PCR, lists solely in-frame clones and lacks some. The top ten clones hold under 0.15% of a sample with millions of clones, 85% to 95% of them seen once. The sequenced sample was naive CD4+ T cells sorted from blood. Subset given: CD45RA+ positively selected. Source of these receptors: a man aged 18-30 years in good health.

The chain uses TRBV7-8 and TRBJ1-1; no clear D gene. This CDR3 contains 16 residues. V lost 1 base and J 0 bases, leaving 12 bases between the germline ends. Germline V gene data show CDR1 as SGHVS and CDR2 as FQNEAQ. The CDR3 region is CASSLEMAGMNTEAFF. CDR3 bases: TGTGCCAGCAGCTTAGAAATGGCCGGAATGAACACTGAAGCTTTCTTT. Based on the CDR3 plus reference TRBV7-8 and TRBJ1-1, the full variable domain is GAGVSQSPRYKVAKRGQDVALRCDPISGHVSLFWYQQALGQGPEFLTYFQNEAQLDKSGLPSDRFFAERPEGSVSTLKIQRTQQEDSAVYLCASSLEMAGMNTEAFFGQGTRLTVV.

Worth noting for this clone: Other DNA sequences in this sample translate to the same CDR3. CDR3 sequence reads: CASSVTGSSYEQYF. CDR3 bases: TGTGCCAGCAGCGTAACAGGGAGCTCCTACGAGCAGTACTTC. V is TRBV9 and J is TRBJ2-7; possibly TRBD1 for D (6 bases). This CDR3 comprises 14 residues. V gave up 1 base and J gave up 0 bases, with 8 bases separating them. Germline CDR1 SGDLS, CDR2 YYNGEE. Full variable domain (rest looked up from reference TRBV9 and TRBJ2-7): DSGVTQTPKHLITATGQRVTLRCSPRSGDLSVYWYQQSLDQGLQFLIQYYNGEERAKGNILERFSAQQFPDLHSELNLSSLELGDSALYFCASSVTGSSYEQYFGPGTRLTVT.

This clone was observed a few times. The J gene is TRBJ1-6, the V gene TRBV7-9; unclear D gene. Trimming took 3 bases from V and 7 from J, leaving 10 bases between them. The germline V gene has CDR1 SEHNR and CDR2 FQNEAQ (reference sequence). The CDR3 loop spans 14 amino acids. DNA of the CDR3: TGTGCCAGCAGCTTGGTTATGGGAAATTCACCCCTCCACTTT. Protein product: CASSLVMGNSPLHF.

This rearrangement joins TRBV6-1 to TRBJ2-3; D gene uncertain. With 4 bases removed from V and 1 base from J, the gap between germline ends came to 12 bases. Germline CDR1 and CDR2: MNHNS and SASEGT. This CDR3 contains 15 residues. The CDR3 DNA reads as TGTGCCAGCAGTGCACAGCATATCGGCACAGATACGCAGTATTTT. Its protein is CASSAQHIGTDTQYF.

This sequence joins TRBV23-1 and TRBJ1-2; 12 bases line up with TRBD1. TRBV23-1 is designated an ORF whose function remains uncertain. Trimming took 7 bases from V and 6 from J; bases not matched to a gene: 12. The CDR3 totals 16 residues. The CDR3 coding sequence is TGCGCCAGCAATCGCGGCCGGGACAGGGGGCGCGATGGCTACACCTTC. This translates into CASNRGRDRGRDGYTF.

This clone was counted once. The J gene is TRBJ2-3, the V gene TRBV27; 13 bases align to TRBD2. The CDR3 runs to 16 residues. Germline V gives CDR1 MNHEY, CDR2 SMNVEV (reference sequence). V dropped 4 bases and J dropped 5; count of bases not matched to a gene: 6. The CDR3 DNA reads TGTGCCAGCAGTTCGCCGACTAGCGGGGGGAGAGATACGCAGTATTTT. As protein: CASSSPTSGGRDTQYF.

This clone was seen once. The gene calls are TRBV6-5 and TRBJ2-1; possibly TRBD1 or TRBD2 for D (5 bases each). The ends were cut back, 6 bases at V and 10 bases at J, with 13 bases in the middle. CDR1 is MNHEY, CDR2 SVGAGI, per germline. CDR3 length: 12 amino acids. CDR3 loop: CASRGPGTEQFF. The CDR3 DNA sequence: TGTGCCAGCAGGGGGCCAGGGACCGAGCAGTTCTTC.

V usage is TRBV29-1 and J usage is TRBJ2-3; a weak D match, TRBD2 (6 bases). This CDR3 region has 14 residues. V was clipped by 4 bases and J by 1 base, with 12 bases between them. The germline V gene has CDR1 SQVTM and CDR2 ANQGSEA. CDR3 sequence (DNA): TGCAGCGTTGTGAGGGCTAGCGGCACAGATACGCAGTATTTT. Protein product: CSVVRASGTDTQYF.

The rearrangement links TRBV5-1 to TRBJ2-7; 9 bases line up with TRBD1. The CDR3 contains 13 residues. CDR1 SGHRS and CDR2 YFSETQ come from the germline V gene. Trimming removed 4 bases from V and 7 bases from J; junction bases left unmatched: 6. CDR3 protein: CASSRDRAREQYF. The CDR3 DNA reads as TGCGCCAGCAGCCGGGACAGGGCTCGGGAGCAGTACTTC.

This chain connects TRBV7-2 to TRBJ2-5; D uncertain. The V gene lost 2 bases and the J gene lost 4 bases, with 11 bases spanning the gap. Germline values: CDR1 SGHTA, CDR2 FQGNSA. This CDR3 is built from 14 residues. The DNA of the CDR3 is TGTGCCAGCAGCTTACTACGGGTTAGAGAGACCCAGTACTTC. Its translation is CASSLLRVRETQYF. The full variable domain, completed using reference TRBV7-2 and TRBJ2-5, is GAGVSQSPSNKVTEKGKDVELRCDPISGHTALYWYRQSLGQGLEFLIYFQGNSAPDKSGLPSDRFSAERTGGSVSTLTIQRTQQEDSAVYLCASSLLRVRETQYFGPGTRLLVL.

The V gene is TRBV6-5, the J gene TRBJ2-1; perhaps TRBD2 as D (6 bases). The ends were cut back, 5 bases at V and 2 bases at J, with 13 bases in the middle. This CDR3 has 15 residues. CDR1 MNHEY and CDR2 SVGAGI come from the germline V gene. CDR3 coding DNA: TGTGCCAGCAGTCCCGGAGGGGTAACCTACAATGAGCAGTTCTTC. It yields the protein CASSPGGVTYNEQFF.

A remark on this clone: The same CDR3 can be traced to other DNA sequences in this sample. The chain is built from TRBV7-2 and TRBJ2-7, with 14 bases lining up with TRBD2. Germline values: CDR1 SGHTA, CDR2 FQGNSA. The CDR3 sequence is 15 residues long. After removal of 1 base from V and 6 bases from J, the junction contained 2 bases not matched to a gene. The CDR3 protein is CASSLGGLAGVEQYF. In DNA, the CDR3 is TGTGCCAGCAGCTTAGGGGGACTAGCGGGAGTCGAGCAGTACTTC.

Worth noting for this clone: The same CDR3 arises from other DNA sequences in this sample as well. This sequence joins TRBV5-1 and TRBJ1-1; 7 bases line up with TRBD1. The CDR3 contains 12 residues. Germline trimming cut 3 bases from V and 5 bases from J; bases unmatched to any gene: 1. Germline V CDR1 and CDR2: SGHRS, YFSETQ. CDR3 DNA sequence: TGCGCCAGCAGCTCAGGGGGAACTGAAGCTTTCTTT. Its protein product is CASSSGGTEAFF.

V gene TRBV7-8 combines with J gene TRBJ1-5, with 8 bases identical to TRBD1. V trimming: 1 base; J trimming: 6 bases; junction bases outside the gene matches: 11. Germline V gives CDR1 SGHVS, CDR2 FQNEAQ. The CDR3 spans 17 residues. CDR3 region: CASSLEGWTGNVQPQHF. The CDR3, as DNA: TGTGCCAGCAGCTTAGAAGGGTGGACAGGGAATGTTCAGCCCCAGCATTTT.

The chain combines TRBV4-3 with TRBJ1-4, with 12 bases identical to TRBD1. The germline V gene encodes CDR1 LGHNA and CDR2 YSLEER. With 4 bases clipped from V and 9 bases from J, the junction kept 3 bases outside the gene matches. The CDR3 runs to 14 residues. CDR3 amino acids: CASSRDRGPQKLFF. The CDR3, as DNA: TGCGCCAGCAGCCGGGACAGGGGGCCTCAAAAACTGTTTTTT.

Worth noting for this clone: An end of the junction does not agree with germline; a read error may underlie this. This CDR3 is also generated by other DNA sequences in the sample. The rearrangement links TRBV7-9 to TRBJ1-1; no reliable D call. The V gene's germline CDR1 is SEHNR and CDR2 FQNEAQ (reference sequence). The CDR3 totals 16 residues. CDR3 sequence reads: CASSDRNSAMNTEAFF. For the CDR3, the DNA is TGTGCCAGCAGCGACCGGAACAGTGCTATGAACACTGAGGCTTTCTTT.

This clone occurred once. This sample also contains other DNA sequences that code for the same CDR3. The chain joins TRBV5-1 to TRBJ1-6, with 8 bases identical to TRBD1. CDR3 length equals 15 residues. V shed 0 bases and J 10 bases; nucleotides not matched to a gene: 6. Germline values: CDR1 SGHRS, CDR2 YFSETQ. The CDR3 coding sequence is TGCGCCAGCAGCTTGGCCGGACAGGGAAGATCACCCCTCCACTTT. It encodes CASSLAGQGRSPLHF.